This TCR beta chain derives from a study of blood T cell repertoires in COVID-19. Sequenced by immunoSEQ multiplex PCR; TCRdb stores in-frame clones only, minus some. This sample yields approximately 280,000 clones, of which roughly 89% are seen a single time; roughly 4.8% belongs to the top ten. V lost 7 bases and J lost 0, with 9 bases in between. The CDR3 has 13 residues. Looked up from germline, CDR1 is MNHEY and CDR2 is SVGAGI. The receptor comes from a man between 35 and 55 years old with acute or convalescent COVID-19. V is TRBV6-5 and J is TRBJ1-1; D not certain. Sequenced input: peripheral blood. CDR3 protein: CASTLVLNTEAFF. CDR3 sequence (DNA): TGTGCCAGCACCTTAGTCCTGAACACTGAAGCTTTCTTT.